What follows is one T cell receptor beta chain and its context. As yet, its antigen is unknown. The entry originates in a study of OX40 agonist ivuxolimab in advanced cancers. Study overall: Administration of intravenous ivuxolimab to patients occurred every 2 weeks at 0.01 to 10 mg/kg. Hepatocellular carcinoma, melanoma, renal cell or head and neck cancer affected the dose-escalation patients. Study observations and caveats: Circulating CD4+ and CD8+ T cells showed clonal expansion by week 6 at 0.1 to 3.0 mg/kg.

Repertoires were generated with immunoSEQ multiplex PCR, while TCRdb's copy carries only in-frame clones and drops some. This sample has around 84,000 clones, with around 93% found just once. Trimming removed 2 bases from V and 0 bases from J, with 10 bases in between. Germline V lookup: CDR1 MNHEY, CDR2 SVGAGI. CDR3 length: 15 residues. Autoimmune disease history or systemic immunosuppression was exclusionary. The sample in question was CD4+ or CD8+ T cells sorted from blood, obtained in a trial of the OX40 agonist ivuxolimab. This chain connects TRBV6-5 to TRBJ2-5; either TRBD1 or TRBD2 may supply D (5 bases each). The sequence derives from an adult with an advanced solid tumor such as melanoma, head and neck, liver or kidney cancer. The CDR3 protein is CASSYLREYQETQYF. The DNA for the CDR3 is TGTGCCAGCAGTTACCTCAGGGAGTACCAAGAGACCCAGTACTTC.